The source of this TCR beta chain is a study of T cells in Graves' hyperthyroidism and ophthalmopathy. This clonotype was detected many times. Looked up from germline, CDR1 is MDHEN and CDR2 is SYDVKM. The CDR3 loop spans 14 amino acids. V was pared by 5 bases and J by 6 bases, with 9 bases of the junction left unmatched. Absence of ophthalmopathy progression within 18 months defined stable Graves' hyperthyroidism. TCR beta CDR3 sequences were amplified from RNA transcripts. HTBI primers drove first-round RT-PCR of the TCR CDR3. Using its own MiXCR run on the multiplex PCR reads, TCRdb lists one record per CDR3 protein. The sample has under 800,000 distinct CDR3 sequences, around 13% seen once.

Sequencing was performed on blood. The sequence came from a woman in her late teens or twenties with Graves' hyperthyroidism. The chain couples TRBV28 to TRBJ2-7; 8 bases agree with TRBD2. The CDR3 nucleotides are TGTGCCAGCAGTCCGCGTCCCGGACTAGCCGAGCAGTACTTC. Translation: CASSPRPGLAEQYF. The complete variable domain, with remaining parts taken from reference TRBV28 and TRBJ2-7, reads DVKVTQSSRYLVKRTGEKVFLECVQDMDHENMFWYRQDPGLGLRLIYFSYDVKMKEKGDIPEGYSVSREKKERFSLILESASTNQTSMYLCASSPRPGLAEQYFGPGTRLTVT.